Below, 13 T cell receptor beta chains from the same sample are listed, as sequenced in a study of blood T cell repertoires in COVID-19. Method: immunoSEQ multiplex PCR; TCRdb's copy keeps in-frame clones and lacks some. The table shows about 140,000 clones, with around 83% occurring only once. The sequenced sample was peripheral blood. The receptors come from a human donor in a cohort sampled during active COVID-19.

J is TRBJ2-6 and V is TRBV25-1; D is possibly TRBD2 (5 bases). Germline V gene lookup returns CDR1 MGHDK and CDR2 SYGVNS. Trimming stripped 2 bases from V and 0 bases from J, with 8 bases between. This CDR3 spans 16 amino acids. CDR3 region: CASSEARGSGANVLTF. For the CDR3, the DNA is TGTGCCAGCAGTGAAGCCCGGGGCTCTGGGGCCAACGTCCTGACTTTC.

This clone turned up a few times. The J gene is TRBJ2-5, the V gene TRBV6-5; TRBD1 matches at 9 bases. The CDR3 runs to 13 residues. Germline V gives CDR1 MNHEY, CDR2 SVGAGI. Unmatched junction bases numbered 7, after V lost 10 bases and J lost 4 bases. For the CDR3, the DNA is TGTGCCACCGGGACAGGGTGGGTAGAGACCCAGTACTTC. It yields the protein CATGTGWVETQYF.

The chain joins TRBV10-2 to TRBJ2-3, with a weak D call TRBD2 (6 bases). Germline CDR1 is WSHSY and CDR2 is SAAADI. The CDR3 has 13 amino acids. V was cut by 6 bases and J by 6 bases, with 13 bases left in between. CDR3 in amino acids: CASRLPGGDTQYF. CDR3 bases: TGCGCCAGCAGACTCCCTGGGGGGGATACGCAGTATTTT.

V and J are TRBV27 and TRBJ1-2; tentatively, D is TRBD1 (6 bases). With 0 bases removed from V and 8 bases from J, the gap between germline ends came to 10 bases. The CDR3 consists of 13 residues. Germline CDR1 reads MNHEY; CDR2 reads SMNVEV (reference sequence). CDR3 amino acids: CASSLSWGQGYTF. The DNA of the CDR3 is TGTGCCAGCAGTTTATCGTGGGGGCAAGGCTACACCTTC.

The chain joins TRBV10-3 to TRBJ2-1; a possible D gene is TRBD2 (6 bases). This CDR3 has 13 amino acids. Germline CDR1 is ENHRY and CDR2 is SYGVKD. V lost 9 bases and J 10 bases, leaving 19 bases between the germline ends. The DNA for the CDR3 is TGTGCCATTCGAAGCCCCCTCGGGGGAGAGCAGTTCTTC. Amino acid sequence: CAIRSPLGGEQFF.

The V call is TRBV2, the J call TRBJ2-3; maybe TRBD2 (5 bases). V was clipped by 4 bases and J by 3 bases, with 17 bases between them. Germline CDR1 and CDR2: SNHLY and FYNNEI. This CDR3 has 16 residues. The CDR3 sequence is CASSGGLGGPTDTQYF. The CDR3 nucleotides read TGTGCCAGCAGTGGAGGCCTTGGAGGACCGACAGATACGCAGTATTTT.

The chain recombines TRBV7-3 with TRBJ2-5; the match to TRBD2 covers 10 bases. The CDR3 is 15 residues long. The germline CDR1 and CDR2 sequences are SGHTA and FQGTGA. With V trimmed by 2 bases and J by 5 bases, 5 bases remained unmatched. The DNA of the CDR3 is TGTGCCAGCAGCTTAGTACTAGCGGGACTCGAGACCCAGTACTTC. Translation: CASSLVLAGLETQYF.

The chain joins TRBV5-1 to TRBJ2-1; 14 bases line up with TRBD2. Germline V CDR1 and CDR2: SGHRS, YFSETQ. J lost 8 bases, V lost 3 bases, and 7 bases had no gene match. The CDR3 covers 16 residues. Written as DNA, the CDR3 is TGCGCCAGCAGCTACCCCCGACTAGCGGGAGGGGATGAGCAGTTCTTC. Translating gives CASSYPRLAGGDEQFF.

The rearrangement joins TRBV6-5 to TRBJ2-4; 9 nucleotides match TRBD1. CDR3 length: 15 residues. The ends lost 6 bases at V and 0 bases at J; junction bases unmatched: 3. CDR1 is MNHEY and CDR2 is SVGAGI in the germline V gene. This CDR3 is CASRGDRAAKNIQYF. DNA for the CDR3: TGTGCCAGCAGAGGGGACAGGGCAGCCAAAAACATTCAGTACTTC.

The chain combines TRBV19 with TRBJ1-6; D gene ambiguous. CDR3 length equals 12 residues. V lost 6 bases, J lost 13 bases, and 13 bases lay in between. Germline V gene sequence: CDR1 LNHDA, CDR2 SQIVND (reference sequence). The CDR3 DNA is TGTGCCAGTAGAGAGGGTCAGGCGCCCCTCCACTTT. Translated: CASREGQAPLHF.

The chain has TRBV28 and TRBJ2-1; TRBD2 agrees at 10 bases. V gave up 3 bases and J gave up 6 bases; unmatched junction bases: 5. The CDR3 has 15 residues. Germline V gene data show CDR1 as MDHEN and CDR2 as SYDVKM. The CDR3 DNA follows: TGTGCCAGCAGTTTGCGGCTAGCGGGGGTCAATGAGCAGTTCTTC. It encodes CASSLRLAGVNEQFF. The full variable domain, in which reference TRBV28 and TRBJ2-1 provide the parts outside the CDR3, is DVKVTQSSRYLVKRTGEKVFLECVQDMDHENMFWYRQDPGLGLRLIYFSYDVKMKEKGDIPEGYSVSREKKERFSLILESASTNQTSMYLCASSLRLAGVNEQFFGPGTRLTVL.

This chain links TRBV5-1 with TRBJ1-5; the D gene is possibly TRBD1 (6 bases). The V end lost 5 bases, the J end lost 4 bases, and 10 bases lay between the germline ends. Germline assignment: CDR1 SGHRS and CDR2 YFSETQ. The CDR3 has 13 residues. The CDR3 reads CASRGAWNQPQHF. The CDR3 DNA follows: TGCGCCAGCAGGGGGGCGTGGAATCAGCCCCAGCATTTT. Full variable domain (missing parts from reference TRBV5-1 and TRBJ1-5): KAGVTQTPRYLIKTRGQQVTLSCSPISGHRSVSWYQQTPGQGLQFLFEYFSETQRNKGNFPGRFSGRQFSNSRSEMNVSTLELGDSALYLCASRGAWNQPQHFGDGTRLSIL.

V gene TRBV28 combines with J gene TRBJ1-2; TRBD1 agrees at 7 bases. The germline CDR1 and CDR2 sequences are MDHEN and SYDVKM. V trimming: 6 bases; J trimming: 0 bases; junction bases outside the gene matches: 4. The CDR3 extends over 14 amino acids. This chain's CDR3 is CASRVQGTNYGYTF. The CDR3 nucleotides read TGTGCCAGCAGGGTACAGGGGACTAACTATGGCTACACCTTC.